This T cell receptor (beta chain) was sequenced for a study of blood T cell repertoires in COVID-19. V gave up 3 bases and J gave up 2 bases; unmatched junction bases: 1. The CDR3 is 16 amino acids. Germline CDR1 and CDR2: MGHRA and YSYEKL. Repertoires were generated with immunoSEQ multiplex PCR, while TCRdb's copy carries only in-frame clones and drops some. The table lists 300,000 to 350,000 clones, 87% of them singletons. The rearrangement joins TRBV4-1 to TRBJ2-6, with 10 bases fitting TRBD1. Sequenced: peripheral blood. The receptor was derived from a man aged 25 to 40 with COVID-19, enrolled during active disease. This chain's CDR3 is CASSQTGGTGANVLTF. CDR3 bases: TGCGCCAGCAGCCAGACAGGGGGCACTGGGGCCAACGTCCTGACTTTC.